This entry concerns a single T cell receptor beta chain. It has no known antigen specificity. Base qualities were left out, and no much larger clone turns up one base away. The sample is drawn from a study of cytomegalovirus exposure and HLA in healthy donors (dated by TCRdb to the late 2010s). Study-wide context: According to an earlier analysis of 550 to 750 of the donors, about 179 million T cells yielded some 120 million unique TCR beta sequences and about 300 Gb of sequence data. An early release covering around 630 HLA-typed donors comprised 250 to 350 gigabases of sequencing data and around 85 million unique TCR sequences. Of the roughly 420 genotyped donors, approximately 81% were placed in the genetic ancestry cluster associated with self-reported Caucasian donors. The study aimed to test whether signatures of past pathogen exposure could be identified by cataloging public T cell receptors. Using immunosequencing, the study profiled T cell repertoires from about 620 subjects and related those repertoires to cytomegalovirus serostatus. Along with the roughly 610-subject first cohort, a separate validation cohort of roughly 110 different subjects was used. High-throughput TCR immunosequencing, statistical association of individual TCRs with disease status, and machine learning were combined to predict cytomegalovirus infection status. To study patterns of TCR occurrence, a later analysis re-analyzed previously published TCR beta repertoires from 666 donors and added high-resolution HLA genotyping. The later analysis used no new phenotypic data to find candidate immune exposures, relying instead on TCR beta sequences and their occurrence across donors. To decide whether each TCR beta V gene segment behaved as functional or pseudogenic, an earlier analysis of approximately 590 of the donors relied on high-throughput TCR beta sequencing. Donor age, sex, ethnicity and CMV serostatus were collected together with the repertoire data. A later genetic analysis took genome-wide SNP genotypes for about 55% of the roughly 670 donors and used that subset as a discovery cohort. All discovery cohort repertoires had been generated using a single sequencing platform. HLA typing included class I and class II loci at four-digit resolution. Typing coverage varied by locus: roughly 620-640 donors for A, B, C, DRB1 and DQB1; approximately 560 for DQA1; 606 for DPA1; approximately 490 for DPB1. Because of strong linkage in the cohort, four or five DR-DQ haplotypes were treated as single units for association and clustering. Across about 380 genotyped donors of the cohort, an average of approximately 200,000 unique TCR beta nucleotide sequences per donor were sequenced, and approximately 19% of those sequences were non-productive. Summary of the overall study and its limitations: According to a later analysis, TCR association rates differed among HLA loci, with DRB1 alleles showing the most associated TCRs and HLA-C alleles showing the fewest. Most TCR sequences were seen in very few donors, while some public TCRs were found in many individuals. A later analysis associated 17,000 or so TCR beta sequences with specific HLA alleles at a false discovery rate of 0.05. This cohort had only TCR beta chains sequenced, and the lack of alpha or paired-chain data limited which features could be detected. In a later genetic analysis, fewer N-insertions in productive TCRs were reported among donors in an Asian-associated ancestry cluster than the roughly 670-donor mean. According to a later analysis, most CMV-associated TCR beta chains appeared to be HLA-restricted, and the HLA associations seemed to be driven largely by CMV exposure. In an earlier analysis of some 640 of the donors, most TCR beta V segments were observed in productive rearrangements about 90% or about 30% of the time, broadly matching IMGT annotations. The classifier was reported to diagnose cytomegalovirus status with high specificity and sensitivity in both the original and validation cohorts. The study gave a list of 150 to 200 TCR beta chains associated with cytomegalovirus. A later analysis reported that several top co-occurrence clusters appeared linked to parvovirus B19, influenza, CMV and Epstein-Barr virus. It was suggested by the authors that the approach could potentially be generalized to other disease states and immunological phenotypes. In a later analysis, HLA-associated TCR beta chains showed more clonal expansion and lower generation probabilities than non-associated chains that were equally common. The earlier analysis of almost 600 of the donors excluded some 15 rarely observed V segments, including chromosome 9 orphons, because counts were too low. The sequencing pipeline was judged likely to have produced a cluster of highly shared sequence variants as a technical artifact. Because HLA typing was unavailable for some donors at each locus, only the typed subset was used in association tests. A few of the identified cytomegalovirus-associated TCR beta chains were confirmed in vitro to be specific for cytomegalovirus antigens. A further reported finding was that TCR beta sequences accurately predicted the HLA-A and HLA-B alleles for most subjects in the first cohort. CMV serostatus was the only immune exposure information available for the cohort. In a later genetic analysis, a missense DCLRE1C variant was associated with V-gene and J-gene trimming of TCR beta chains, and the association was replicated in an independent cohort. Sequencing depth was assumed to be roughly uniform across donors in the presence/absence analyses, though that assumption may not hold. Correlated functional status among segregating V segments might be attributable to linkage disequilibrium, but an unknown experimental factor could not be ruled out. When HLA alleles, especially DR and DQ, strongly co-occurred, TCR associations were difficult to assign to individual alleles. Some IMGT-functional V segments, including TRBV6-2 and TRBV6-3, could not be told apart with the 87-base-pair reads, so those segments were excluded.

Libraries were made using the immunoSEQ multiplex PCR assay. The multiplex PCR relied on a mix of 60 forward primers for TCR Vbeta segments and 13 reverse primers for TCR Jbeta segments. Amplification of the CDR3 region of rearranged TCR beta genes was performed with a multiplex PCR assay on genomic DNA. The amplified TCR beta libraries were sequenced on the Illumina HiSeq System as 87-base-pair reads. The original methods were these. Across the roughly 600 repertoires, a later analysis counted 75 million to 90 million unique TCR beta chains, approximately 12 million of which were shared by at least two donors. A nearest-neighbor algorithm error-corrected the raw reads and collapsed the reads into unique sequences, merging closely related sequences to remove PCR and sequencing errors. V, D and J gene segments were assigned by aligning CDR3 sequences to IMGT reference sequences. For a sequence to be retained, a match of at least six nucleotides was required to both a V gene segment and a J gene segment. Rearrangements were classified as productive when the CDR3 lacked stop codons and remained in frame with V and J, and all other rearrangements were classified as non-productive. CDR3 was defined by IMGT convention, running from the second conserved V-encoded cysteine to the conserved J-encoded phenylalanine. Sequences without an unambiguous match to a single V gene segment were excluded from the earlier analysis of several hundred of the donors. An earlier analysis of a few hundred of the donors classified V segments as functional when productive rearrangements were above 56.7% and as segregating when the standard deviation between donors was above 5%. A statistical classification framework was developed to diagnose cytomegalovirus status using the catalog of TCR beta chain sequences. V and J gene assignment, in a later analysis, came from comparing TCR nucleotide sequences with IMGT/GENE-DB human TR gene sequences. A later analysis assigned CDR3 sequences and most-parsimonious VDJ recombination scenarios with the TCRdist pipeline. In a later analysis, every TCR beta chain was defined by the combination of its CDR3 amino acid sequence and its V-gene family, and reads without a unique V-gene family were dropped. To address suspected cross-contamination and a sequencing artifact, a later analysis removed approximately 600 highly shared, low-generation-probability nucleotide sequences. In a later analysis, a clonal expansion index for each public chain was calculated from normalized within-repertoire ranks of inferred template counts. A later analysis computed generation probabilities with a VDJ recombination model fitted to out-of-frame rearrangements, and checked the results against IGoR. A later analysis scored TCR-TCR, TCR-HLA and TCR-CMV co-occurrence with hypergeometric tests, applying a repertoire-size bias correction to TCR pairs. In a later analysis, false discovery rates were estimated by permuting HLA or CMV assignments 20 times. In a later analysis, co-occurring TCRs were grouped using DBSCAN, with TCRdist sequence similarity added in when clustering inside HLA-allele-positive subsets. Co-occurrence clustering excluded repertoires with fewer than 30,000 or more than 120,000 public chains, plus five with anomalous nucleotide sharing. TCRdb mirrors the immuneACCESS table, restricted to in-frame sequences. Some clones are absent from its copies; in checked studies, under half trace to an unresolved V gene, and the reason for the others is unknown. V, J and clone size are those of that table, while D and trimming were read from the DNA. The sample records 100,000 to 150,000 clones, about 79% of which are singletons. The top ten clonotypes cover 2.5% to 3.5% of the sample.

Inclusive of the bounding cysteine and phenylalanine, the CDR3 is 14 residues long. The kept DNA is CDR3 alone, 42 bases in frame from the first base. Cut back by 0 bases and 5 bases, the V and J ends lie 10 bases apart. CDR1 is given as LGHNA and CDR2 as YNFKEQ, both from the germline V gene. In total, approximately 610 healthy bone marrow donors made up the cohort. At the time of sampling, every cohort member was nominally healthy, though immune exposures that went unrecorded were likely present. The donor tested CMV seropositive, placing the donor among the roughly 300 seropositive members of the cohort. A peripheral blood sample was collected from each donor, and TCR beta sequencing was performed on peripheral blood mononuclear cells. Genomic DNA extraction from the blood cell samples was performed with the Qiagen DNeasy Blood Extraction Kit.

The receptor was derived from a woman aged 18 to 35 in good health and CMV-seropositive. The rearrangement combines TRBV4-2 with TRBJ2-5, with TRBD2 tentatively as D gene (5 bases match). Sequenced: PBMCs. For the CDR3, the sequence is CASSQDASYETQYF. The nucleotide sequence is given as TGTGCCAGCAGCCAAGATGCTAGCTATGAGACCCAGTACTTC.